This TCR beta chain is drawn from a study of blood T cell repertoires in COVID-19 (dated by TCRdb to the early 2020s). About the full investigation: Samples covering the acute and convalescent phases of COVID-19 were provided by collaborators in the United States, Italy and Spain. The samples were drawn from the first 160 participants of the ongoing ImmuneRACE study and from under 1,500 subjects provided by 6 global collaborators. The material from the prospective study consisted of cDNA or gDNA derived from T cells, B-cell-depleted T cells, or PBMCs. HLA class I and class II types, where available, came from metadata supplied by the sample provider rather than from assay-based typing. Deeply sampled blood TCRbeta repertoires from subjects exposed to, actively infected with, or recovered from COVID-19 were included in the dataset. The repertoires were released in a freely available public database intended as a resource for research on the immune response to SARS-CoV-2. The sample metadata nearly always contained a de-identified subject ID, COVID-19 status, age in years and sex. Here is what the overall study found, with its caveats: Clinical and demographic metadata were provided uncurated, with the amount varying by source and participant.

The immunoSEQ Assay, a bias-controlled multiplex PCR, was used to amplify TCRbeta CDR3 regions from genomic DNA. Turning to the authors' computational methods: The number of nucleated cells in each sample was estimated from the amplification of reference gene primers within the assay. Sequence reads were collapsed and filtered to measure the absolute abundance of every unique TCRbeta CDR3 rearrangement. For each sample, productive Simpson clonality was calculated as the square root of Simpson's diversity index across productive rearrangements. TCRdb obtained this table from immuneACCESS and retained in-frame rearrangements with V and J assigned. These tables miss some clones; where compared with another copy, unresolved V genes account for less than half of the shortfall, and the remainder is unexplained. The DNA gave D and trimming, while V, J and clone size come from that table. This sample is represented by about 55,000 clones; 86% of them were singletons. The biggest ten clones account for 2.5% to 3% of the sample.

The germline V gene (reference sequence) provides CDR1 DFQATT and CDR2 SNEGSKA. The CDR3, cysteine through phenylalanine, is 11 amino acids long. Only the CDR3 part of the read is kept: 33 bases, read in frame from the first base. The germline ends are 4 bases apart after V is trimmed by 0 bases and J by 5 bases. About this clone: What this receptor recognizes is not known. No base quality information exists; no much larger clone differs at one position.

Each collaborating institution followed its own protocols to collect whole blood in K2EDTA tubes. For TCRbeta analysis, collaborators shipped samples as frozen whole blood, isolated PBMCs, or DNA extracted from either of those sample types. Sample: peripheral blood. The source is a man older than 75 with acute or convalescent COVID-19. In this chain, TRBV20-1 is recombined with TRBJ1-1; no D gene is confidently identified. The nucleotide sequence is TGCAGTGCTAGAGAGGAGACTGAAGCTTTCTTT. Translation gives CSAREETEAFF.